One and the same sample provided the 30 T cell receptor beta chains below, sequenced in a study of blood T cell repertoires in COVID-19. This table comes from immunoSEQ multiplex PCR, and its TCRdb copy is limited to in-frame clones, with some not included. The data hold some 70,000 clones, with roughly three quarters observed a single time. The sequencing sample was made of peripheral blood. The receptors shown here come from a human donor in a cohort sampled during active COVID-19.

The rearrangement uses TRBV29-1 and TRBJ2-5; D is perhaps TRBD2 (6 bases). V was clipped by 4 bases and J by 5 bases, with 20 bases between them. Germline values: CDR1 SQVTM, CDR2 ANQGSEA. The CDR3 runs to 15 residues. The CDR3 bases are TGCAGCGTTGGGCGCGGGGTAGGGAGTGGGGAGACCCAGTACTTC. Translated, it gives CSVGRGVGSGETQYF.

The V gene is TRBV7-9, the J gene TRBJ2-3; D possibly corresponds to TRBD1 (6 bases). CDR1 is SEHNR, CDR2 FQNEAQ, per germline (reference sequence). The V gene lost 6 bases and the J gene lost 0 bases, with 10 bases spanning the gap. This CDR3 has 14 amino acids. The CDR3 spells CASSGQRSTDTQYF. CDR3 sequence (DNA): TGTGCCAGCAGTGGACAGAGAAGCACAGATACGCAGTATTTT.

The gene calls are TRBV28 and TRBJ2-7, with 7 bases identical to TRBD1. The CDR3 extends over 16 amino acids. V shed 7 bases, J shed 2 bases, and the junction held 14 bases outside the gene matches. Germline CDR1 is MDHEN and CDR2 is SYDVKM. CDR3 in amino acids: CASIPPPGQGAYEQYF. CDR3 nucleotides: TGTGCCAGCATTCCTCCGCCAGGGCAGGGGGCCTACGAGCAGTACTTC.

The genes are TRBV6-4 and TRBJ2-3; TRBD2 matches 11 bases. V dropped 6 bases and J dropped 5; count of bases not matched to a gene: 7. CDR3 length: 15 residues. Germline lookup yields CDR1 MRHNA and CDR2 SNTAGT. As DNA, the CDR3 is TGTGCCAGCAGCCGACTAGCGGGGAGGGAAGATACGCAGTATTTT. It yields the protein CASSRLAGREDTQYF.

This clone was picked up one time. The chain joins TRBV7-9 to TRBJ2-3, with TRBD2 identical over 9 bases. The CDR3 runs to 17 residues. Germline CDR1 reads SEHNR; CDR2 reads FQNEAQ (reference sequence). V dropped 2 bases and J dropped 3; count of bases not matched to a gene: 9. CDR3 region: CASSLTYSGSRTDTQYF. In DNA, the CDR3 is TGTGCCAGCAGCTTAACATATAGCGGGAGCAGAACAGATACGCAGTATTTT.

The rearrangement links TRBV6-5 to TRBJ1-6, with D maybe TRBD1 (6 bases). This CDR3 contains 13 residues. CDR1 MNHEY and CDR2 SVGAGI come from the germline V gene. Trimming shortened V by 6 bases and J by 5 bases, and 8 bases separated the two germline ends. CDR3 amino acids: CASSGQHNSPLHF. The DNA of the CDR3 is TGTGCCAGCAGCGGACAGCATAATTCACCCCTCCACTTT.

The rearrangement uses TRBV6-5 and TRBJ2-1, with TRBD1 matching over 9 bases. The germline V gene has CDR1 MNHEY and CDR2 SVGAGI. V shed 2 bases, J shed 7 bases, and the junction held 6 bases outside the gene matches. This CDR3 contains 15 residues. The CDR3, as DNA: TGTGCCAGCAGTTACCGGGGGACAGGGCGGAATGAGCAGTTCTTC. The encoded protein is CASSYRGTGRNEQFF.

Note on this clone: This sample includes further DNA sequences coding for the same CDR3. The chain carries TRBV7-9 and TRBJ2-2; 7 bases line up with TRBD2. Germline V gives CDR1 SEHNR, CDR2 FQNEAQ (reference sequence). CDR3 length: 14 amino acids. With V trimmed by 1 base and J by 5 bases, 1 base remained unmatched. In DNA, the CDR3 is TGTGCCAGCAGCTTAGGGGGGGGGACCGGGGAGCTGTTTTTT. It translates to CASSLGGGTGELFF.

V and J are TRBV7-8 and TRBJ2-3; 10 positions match TRBD1. Trimming took 2 bases from V and 4 from J; bases not matched to a gene: 6. Germline V gene data show CDR1 as SGHVS and CDR2 as FQNEAQ. The CDR3 consists of 16 residues. The CDR3 is CASSLYGTGVPDTQYF. The CDR3 nucleotides are TGTGCCAGCAGCTTATACGGGACAGGGGTTCCAGATACGCAGTATTTT.

The V gene is TRBV9, the J gene TRBJ2-1; 11 nucleotides match TRBD2. Germline assignment: CDR1 SGDLS and CDR2 YYNGEE. The trim removed 4 bases at V and 2 bases at J, leaving 17 bases unmatched. This CDR3 region has 20 residues. CDR3 DNA sequence: TGTGCCAGCAGCCCCCAGGGAGTAGCGGGGGGGCCCTCAACCTACAATGAGCAGTTCTTC. As protein: CASSPQGVAGGPSTYNEQFF. The entire variable domain, with the rest obtained from reference TRBV9 and TRBJ2-1, is as follows: DSGVTQTPKHLITATGQRVTLRCSPRSGDLSVYWYQQSLDQGLQFLIQYYNGEERAKGNILERFSAQQFPDLHSELNLSSLELGDSALYFCASSPQGVAGGPSTYNEQFFGPGTRLTVL.

The genes are TRBV28 and TRBJ2-7; D not resolved. The V end was cut by 6 bases, the J end by 4 bases, with 13 bases between. From germline, CDR1 is MDHEN and CDR2 SYDVKM. The CDR3 extends over 13 amino acids. DNA for the CDR3: TGTGCCAGCAGGCAGACAAGCCGGTACGAGCAGTACTTC. The encoded protein is CASRQTSRYEQYF.

This clone was seen a single time. The genes are TRBV24-1 and TRBJ2-1, with D hard to call. Trimming stripped 1 base from V and 0 bases from J, with 6 bases between. CDR1 is KGHDR, CDR2 SFDVKD, per germline. The CDR3 has 15 amino acids. The CDR3 sequence is CATSDLRGSYNEQFF. The CDR3 DNA sequence: TGTGCCACCAGTGATTTACGCGGCTCCTACAATGAGCAGTTCTTC.

The V and J genes are TRBV10-1 and TRBJ2-3; no clear D gene. V gave up 1 base and J gave up 0 bases, with 11 bases separating them. This CDR3 region has 16 residues. Germline CDR1 and CDR2: WNHNN and SYGVQD (reference sequence). The CDR3 loop reads CASSECRGASTDTQYF. DNA of the CDR3: TGCGCCAGCAGTGAGTGTAGAGGCGCTAGCACAGATACGCAGTATTTT.

This chain links TRBV19 with TRBJ2-7; D is possibly TRBD1 (6 bases). Trimming removed 5 bases at V and 1 base at J, with 9 bases between. Germline CDR1 is LNHDA and CDR2 is SQIVND (reference sequence). The CDR3 sequence is 13 residues long. Here the CDR3 reads CASSFQGSYEQYF. The CDR3 bases are TGTGCCAGTAGTTTTCAGGGGTCCTACGAGCAGTACTTC.

V and J are TRBV6-6 and TRBJ2-5, with 8 bases matching TRBD2. The CDR3 is made up of 15 amino acids. V lost 3 bases and J lost 2; bases outside the gene matches: 5. Germline V CDR1 and CDR2: MNHNY, SVGAGI (reference sequence). CDR3 nucleotide sequence: TGTGCCAGCAGTTATGCGGGGGGTACTCAAGAGACCCAGTACTTC. Its translation: CASSYAGGTQETQYF.

The rearrangement joins TRBV10-3 to TRBJ1-5; unclear D gene. The CDR3 has 17 amino acids. The V gene's germline CDR1 is ENHRY and CDR2 SYGVKD. The V end was cut by 3 bases, the J end by 0 bases, with 15 bases between. The CDR3 DNA follows: TGTGCCATCAGTGAAAGTGTATTCGGGTATAGCAATCAGCCCCAGCATTTT. Encoded protein: CAISESVFGYSNQPQHF.

The rearrangement joins TRBV7-2 to TRBJ2-5; D perhaps matches TRBD2 (6 bases). In germline, CDR1 is SGHTA, CDR2 FQGNSA. The CDR3 is 16 residues long. V lost 5 bases to trimming and J lost 2 bases, with 18 bases between them. Here the CDR3 reads CASSISSGGTQETQYF. CDR3 DNA sequence: TGTGCCAGCAGCATTAGTAGCGGAGGTACTCAAGAGACCCAGTACTTC.

The chain has TRBV6-6 and TRBJ1-2, with a weak D call TRBD1 (6 bases). V was cut by 8 bases and J by 2 bases, with 12 bases left in between. Germline V gives CDR1 MNHNY, CDR2 SVGAGI (reference sequence). CDR3 length: 13 amino acids. The CDR3 DNA is TGTGCCAGCTCTAGGACAGCAAACTATGGCTACACCTTC. Translated, it gives CASSRTANYGYTF.

The chain combines TRBV7-9 with TRBJ1-4, with 10 bases matching TRBD1. CDR3 length: 15 residues. The V and J ends lost 4 bases and 7 bases, in that order; junction bases with no gene match: 6. Per germline, CDR1 SEHNR and CDR2 FQNEAQ (reference sequence). The CDR3 protein is CASSSRQGASEKLFF. CDR3 in DNA: TGTGCCAGCAGCTCCCGACAGGGGGCGAGTGAAAAACTGTTTTTT. Based on the CDR3 plus reference TRBV7-9 and TRBJ1-4, the full variable domain is DTGVSQNPRHKITKRGQNVTFRCDPISEHNRLYWYRQTLGQGPEFLTYFQNEAQLEKSRLLSDRFSAERPKGSFSTLEIQRTEQGDSAMYLCASSSRQGASEKLFFGSGTQLSVL.

The rearrangement joins TRBV7-2 to TRBJ2-4; maybe TRBD1 (5 bases). Germline CDR1 SGHTA, CDR2 FQGNSA. Trimming took 5 bases from V and 10 from J, leaving 21 bases between them. The CDR3 has 15 residues. CDR3 sequence reads: CASSPQGSRVSIQYF. The CDR3 DNA is TGTGCCAGCAGCCCTCAGGGCAGCCGTGTTAGTATTCAGTACTTC.

V usage is TRBV7-9 and J usage is TRBJ2-5; D perhaps matches TRBD2 (5 bases). The germline gives CDR1 SEHNR, CDR2 FQNEAQ (reference sequence). The CDR3 runs 15 residues. Trimming pared 1 base from V and 4 bases from J, leaving 13 bases between. CDR3 sequence reads: CASSLEGLAGETQYF. DNA of the CDR3: TGTGCCAGCAGCTTAGAAGGGCTAGCCGGAGAGACCCAGTACTTC.

The chain employs TRBV14 and TRBJ2-3; possibly TRBD1 for D (5 bases). This CDR3 region has 14 residues. V lost 2 bases to trimming and J lost 3 bases, with 9 bases between them. The V gene's germline CDR1 is SGHDN and CDR2 FVKESK. The CDR3, as DNA: TGTGCCAGCAGCCAACGACAGCTTACAGATACGCAGTATTTT. Protein: CASSQRQLTDTQYF.

This clone appeared once. The rearrangement links TRBV12-3 or TRBV12-4 to TRBJ1-5; 8 nucleotides match TRBD1. The CDR3 sequence is 13 residues long. J lost 6 bases, V lost 6 bases, and 4 bases had no gene match. The CDR3 coding sequence is TGTGCCAGCAGCGGACAGGGCGGTCAGCCCCAGCATTTT. Its protein is CASSGQGGQPQHF.

The rearrangement uses TRBV24-1 and TRBJ2-3, with D tentatively TRBD2 (6 bases). The V end was cut by 8 bases, the J end by 6 bases, with 17 bases between. From germline, CDR1 is KGHDR and CDR2 SFDVKD. The CDR3 loop spans 14 amino acids. In DNA, the CDR3 is TGTGCCACCAAGTCTCCGGGAGAATCTGATACGCAGTATTTT. This translates into CATKSPGESDTQYF.

This clone was counted a few times. The rearrangement links TRBV12-3 or TRBV12-4 to TRBJ2-5, with D perhaps matching TRBD1 (6 bases). This CDR3 comprises 12 residues. Trimming took 5 bases from V and 4 from J, leaving 8 bases between them. CDR3 in amino acids: CASSTGTETQYF. The CDR3 DNA sequence: TGTGCCAGCAGTACAGGGACAGAGACCCAGTACTTC.

Here the CDR3 DNA reads TGTGCCAGCAGCCCCCTTGGGCTAGCGGTTACCAACGTCCTGACTTTC. Its translation: CASSPLGLAVTNVLTF. V usage is TRBV9 and J usage is TRBJ2-6; TRBD2 matches 7 bases. The CDR3 length is 16 residues. The ends lost 4 bases at V and 8 bases at J; junction bases unmatched: 12. Looked up from germline, CDR1 is SGDLS and CDR2 is YYNGEE.

The chain carries TRBV7-6 and TRBJ2-1; 9 positions agree with TRBD2. The CDR3 sequence is 16 residues long. Germline lookup yields CDR1 SGHVS and CDR2 FNYEAQ. V gave up 2 bases and J gave up 7 bases; unmatched junction bases: 9. CDR3 protein: CASSLSREGRSNEQFF. The CDR3 coding sequence is TGTGCCAGCAGCTTATCGCGGGAGGGCCGGAGTAATGAGCAGTTCTTC. The full variable domain, its missing parts supplied by reference TRBV7-6 and TRBJ2-1, is GAGVSQSPRYKVTKRGQDVALRCDPISGHVSLYWYRQALGQGPEFLTYFNYEAQQDKSGLPNDRFSAERPEGSISTLTIQRTEQRDSAMYRCASSLSREGRSNEQFFGPGTRLTVL.

This clone showed up just a few times. The chain couples TRBV7-9 to TRBJ1-1; 7 nucleotides line up with TRBD1. With V trimmed by 6 bases and J by 3 bases, 10 bases remained unmatched. Per the germline V gene, CDR1 is SEHNR and CDR2 is FQNEAQ (reference sequence). The CDR3 is 15 amino acids. The CDR3 loop is CASSPADRVHTEAFF. In nucleotides, the CDR3 is TGTGCCAGCAGTCCCGCCGACAGGGTGCACACTGAAGCTTTCTTT.

V gene TRBV7-3 combines with J gene TRBJ1-1; D ambiguous. This CDR3 has 13 residues. The germline CDR1 and CDR2 sequences are SGHTA and FQGTGA. Trimming took 5 bases from V and 3 from J, leaving 10 bases between them. The CDR3 bases are TGTGCCAGCAGCCCCACTAGGGACACTGAAGCTTTCTTT. It codes for CASSPTRDTEAFF.

The chain links TRBV9 to TRBJ2-1; 7 nucleotides align to TRBD2. CDR3 size: 16 residues. Germline V gene lookup returns CDR1 SGDLS and CDR2 YYNGEE. V lost 3 bases and J lost 2; bases outside the gene matches: 8. The CDR3 region has the DNA TGTGCCAGCAGCGCCCAAATAGCGGGCCCCTACAATGAGCAGTTCTTC. Its translation: CASSAQIAGPYNEQFF. Together with reference TRBV9 and TRBJ2-1, the CDR3 gives the full variable domain: DSGVTQTPKHLITATGQRVTLRCSPRSGDLSVYWYQQSLDQGLQFLIQYYNGEERAKGNILERFSAQQFPDLHSELNLSSLELGDSALYFCASSAQIAGPYNEQFFGPGTRLTVL.